The clone carrying this T cell receptor beta chain came up many times. Antigen unknown. These data are taken from a study of CD8+CD57+ T cells in acquired aplastic anemia. The overall study: Sorted CD4+ and CD8+ cells yielded roughly 3.5 ug of DNA on average.

Findings and caveats of the study: In CD8+ cells, Simpson's diversity showed no significant difference between patients and controls.

This CDR3 is built from 14 residues. From germline, CDR1 is SGHTA and CDR2 FQGNSA. Trimming took off 4 bases at V and 7 bases at J, with 14 bases between the two ends. It was genomic DNA that served as the template for profiling TCR beta VDJ and CDR3. Using its own MiXCR run on the reads, TCRdb lists one record per CDR3 protein. The table has about 210,000 distinct CDR3 sequences, about 37% seen once. The sample taken for sequencing was sorted CD4+, CD8+, or CD8+CD57+ T cells (not recorded which) from PBMCs. The source is a human donor in good health, serving as a control. This rearrangement joins TRBV7-2 to TRBJ1-5, with D maybe TRBD1 (6 bases). For the CDR3, the DNA is TGTGCCAGCAGCTGGGGAGGGGGTGGCCAGCCCCAGCATTTT. This encodes CASSWGGGGQPQHF.